This T cell receptor (beta chain) was sequenced during a study of cytomegalovirus exposure and HLA in healthy donors. CDR1 and CDR2 (germline): MNHNY, SVGAGI (reference sequence). Trimming pared 4 bases from V and 3 bases from J, leaving 4 bases between. The CDR3 extends over 11 amino acids. Primers included in the PCR were 60 Vbeta and 13 Jbeta primers. Repertoires were generated with immunoSEQ multiplex PCR, while TCRdb's copy carries only in-frame clones and drops some. The sample shows fewer than 200,000 clones, approximately 77% of them seen only once. This clone has more than one count but fewer than ten.

Input material: PBMCs. This clonotype was sampled from a male donor in good health and CMV-seropositive. This rearrangement joins TRBV6-6 to TRBJ2-7, with D unclear. The CDR3 loop is CASSFHYEQYF. The DNA of the CDR3 is TGTGCCAGCAGTTTCCACTACGAGCAGTACTTC.